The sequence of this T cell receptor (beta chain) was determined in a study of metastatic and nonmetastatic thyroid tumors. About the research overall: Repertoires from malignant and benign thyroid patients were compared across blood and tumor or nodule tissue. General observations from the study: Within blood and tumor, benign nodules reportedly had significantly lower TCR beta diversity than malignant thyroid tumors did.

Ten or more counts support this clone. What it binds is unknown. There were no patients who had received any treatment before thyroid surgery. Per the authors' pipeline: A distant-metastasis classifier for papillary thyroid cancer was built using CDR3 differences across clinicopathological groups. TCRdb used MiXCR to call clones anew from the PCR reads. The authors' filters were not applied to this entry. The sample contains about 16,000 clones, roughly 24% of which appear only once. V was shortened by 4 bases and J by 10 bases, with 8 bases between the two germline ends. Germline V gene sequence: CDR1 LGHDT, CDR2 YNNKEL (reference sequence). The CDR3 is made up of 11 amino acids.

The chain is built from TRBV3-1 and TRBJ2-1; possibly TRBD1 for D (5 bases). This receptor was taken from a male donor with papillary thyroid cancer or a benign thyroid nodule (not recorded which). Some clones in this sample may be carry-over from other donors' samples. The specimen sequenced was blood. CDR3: CASSLREEQFF. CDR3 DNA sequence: TGTGCCAGCAGCCTCAGGGAAGAGCAGTTCTTC.